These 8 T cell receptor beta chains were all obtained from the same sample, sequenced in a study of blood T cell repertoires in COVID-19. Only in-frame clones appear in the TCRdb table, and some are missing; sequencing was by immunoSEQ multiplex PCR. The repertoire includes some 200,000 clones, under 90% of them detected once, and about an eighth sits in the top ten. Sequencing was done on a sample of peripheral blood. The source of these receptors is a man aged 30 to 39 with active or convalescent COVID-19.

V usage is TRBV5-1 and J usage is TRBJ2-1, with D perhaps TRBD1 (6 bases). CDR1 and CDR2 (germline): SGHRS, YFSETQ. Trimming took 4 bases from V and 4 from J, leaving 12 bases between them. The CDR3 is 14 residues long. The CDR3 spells CASSPGQTYNEQFF. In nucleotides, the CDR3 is TGCGCCAGCAGCCCTGGACAGACTTACAATGAGCAGTTCTTC.

CDR3 in amino acids: CASSLPRSESEAFF. The CDR3 nucleotides are TGTGCCAGCAGCTTGCCACGTAGTGAGTCTGAAGCTTTCTTT. J is TRBJ1-1 and V is TRBV5-4; no definite D call. Germline V gene data show CDR1 as SGHNT and CDR2 as YYREEE (reference sequence). The CDR3 consists of 14 residues. V was cut by 1 base and J by 6 bases, with 13 bases left in between.

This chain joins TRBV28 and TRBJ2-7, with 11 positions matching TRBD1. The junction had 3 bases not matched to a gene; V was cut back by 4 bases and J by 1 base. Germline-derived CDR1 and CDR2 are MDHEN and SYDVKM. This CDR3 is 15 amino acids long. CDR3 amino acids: CASSSRDRGSYEQYV. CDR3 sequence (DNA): TGTGCCAGCAGTTCCCGGGACAGGGGGTCCTACGAGCAGTACGTC.

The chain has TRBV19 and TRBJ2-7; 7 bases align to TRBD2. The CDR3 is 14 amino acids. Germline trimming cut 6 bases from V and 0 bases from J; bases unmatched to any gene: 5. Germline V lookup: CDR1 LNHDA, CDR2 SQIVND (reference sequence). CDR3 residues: CASRRGSSSYEQYF. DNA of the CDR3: TGTGCCAGTAGGCGGGGGAGTAGCTCCTACGAGCAGTACTTC.

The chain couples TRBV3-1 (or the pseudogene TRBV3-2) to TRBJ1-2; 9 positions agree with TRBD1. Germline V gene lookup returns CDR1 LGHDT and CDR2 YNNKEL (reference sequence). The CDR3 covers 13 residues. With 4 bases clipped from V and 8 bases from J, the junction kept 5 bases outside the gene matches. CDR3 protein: CASSPGTGSGYTF. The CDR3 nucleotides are TGTGCCAGCAGCCCAGGGACAGGGTCAGGCTACACCTTC.

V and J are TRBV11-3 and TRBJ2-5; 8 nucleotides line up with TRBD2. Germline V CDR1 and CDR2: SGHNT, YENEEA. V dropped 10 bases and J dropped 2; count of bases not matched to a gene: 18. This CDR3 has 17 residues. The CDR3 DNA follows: TGTGCCACCCTTTGCGGGGGGCCCCCACATTTGCAAGAGACCCAGTACTTC. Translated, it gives CATLCGGPPHLQETQYF.

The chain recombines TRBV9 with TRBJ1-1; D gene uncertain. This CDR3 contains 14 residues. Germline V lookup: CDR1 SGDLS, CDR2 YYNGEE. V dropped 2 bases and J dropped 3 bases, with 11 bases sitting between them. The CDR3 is CASSVDMIDTEAFF. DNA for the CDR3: TGTGCCAGCAGCGTTGACATGATTGACACTGAAGCTTTCTTT. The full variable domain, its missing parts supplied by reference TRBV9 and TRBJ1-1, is DSGVTQTPKHLITATGQRVTLRCSPRSGDLSVYWYQQSLDQGLQFLIQYYNGEERAKGNILERFSAQQFPDLHSELNLSSLELGDSALYFCASSVDMIDTEAFFGQGTRLTVV.

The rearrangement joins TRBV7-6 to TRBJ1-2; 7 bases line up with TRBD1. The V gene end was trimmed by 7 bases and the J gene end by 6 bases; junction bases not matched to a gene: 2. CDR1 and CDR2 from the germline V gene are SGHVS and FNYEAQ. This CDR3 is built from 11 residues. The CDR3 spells CASNTGDGYTF. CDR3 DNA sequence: TGTGCCAGCAACACAGGGGATGGCTACACCTTC.